This T cell receptor beta chain was identified in a study of cytomegalovirus exposure and HLA in healthy donors. The PCR employed 60 Vbeta primers together with 13 Jbeta primers. Profiled with immunoSEQ multiplex PCR; TCRdb holds only in-frame clones, not every one. The data hold around 57,000 clones, with 89% observed a single time. Trimming took 2 bases from V and 1 from J, leaving 15 bases between them. Germline CDR1 is MDHEN and CDR2 is SYDVKM. This CDR3 is built from 17 residues. This chain connects TRBV28 to TRBJ1-5; D gene ambiguous. The sequencing sample was made of PBMCs. The TCR was taken from a man aged 25 to 45 in good health and CMV-seropositive. The DNA for the CDR3 is TGTGCCAGCAGTTTACTTAGTGGGCGGGAGAGCAATCAGCCCCAGCATTTT. Its translation: CASSLLSGRESNQPQHF.